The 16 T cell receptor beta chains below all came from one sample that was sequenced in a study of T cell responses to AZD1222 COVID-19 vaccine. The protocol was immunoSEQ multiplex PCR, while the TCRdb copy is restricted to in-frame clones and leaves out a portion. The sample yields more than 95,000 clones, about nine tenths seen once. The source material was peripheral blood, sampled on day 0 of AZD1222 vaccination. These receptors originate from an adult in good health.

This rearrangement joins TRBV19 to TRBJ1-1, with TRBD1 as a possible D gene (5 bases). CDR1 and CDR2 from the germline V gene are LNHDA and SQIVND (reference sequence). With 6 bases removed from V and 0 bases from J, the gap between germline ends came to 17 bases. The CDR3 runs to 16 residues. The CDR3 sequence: CASRRDRGTMNTEAFF. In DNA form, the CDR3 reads TGTGCCAGTAGGCGGGATAGGGGAACCATGAACACTGAAGCTTTCTTT.

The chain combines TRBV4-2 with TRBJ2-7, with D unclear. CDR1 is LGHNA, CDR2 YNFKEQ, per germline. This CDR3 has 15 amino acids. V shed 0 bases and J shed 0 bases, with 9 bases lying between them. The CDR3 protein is CASSQDPSLSYEQYF. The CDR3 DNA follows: TGTGCCAGCAGCCAAGATCCAAGCCTCTCCTACGAGCAGTACTTC.

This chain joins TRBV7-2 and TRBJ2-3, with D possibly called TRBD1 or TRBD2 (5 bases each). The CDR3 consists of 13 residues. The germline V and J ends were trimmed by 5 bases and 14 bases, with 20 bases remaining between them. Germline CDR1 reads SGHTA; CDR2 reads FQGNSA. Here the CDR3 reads CASSPTSPGPGYF. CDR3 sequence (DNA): TGTGCCAGCAGCCCGACCAGTCCGGGACCGGGGTATTTT.

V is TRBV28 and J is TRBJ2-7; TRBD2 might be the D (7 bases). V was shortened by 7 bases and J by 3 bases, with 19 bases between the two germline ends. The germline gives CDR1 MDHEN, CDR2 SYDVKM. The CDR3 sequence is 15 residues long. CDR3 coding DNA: TGTGCCAGCACCAACCGGGGGGCGCGCTACTACGAGCAGTACTTC. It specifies CASTNRGARYYEQYF. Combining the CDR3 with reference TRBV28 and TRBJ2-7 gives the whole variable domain DVKVTQSSRYLVKRTGEKVFLECVQDMDHENMFWYRQDPGLGLRLIYFSYDVKMKEKGDIPEGYSVSREKKERFSLILESASTNQTSMYLCASTNRGARYYEQYFGPGTRLTVT.

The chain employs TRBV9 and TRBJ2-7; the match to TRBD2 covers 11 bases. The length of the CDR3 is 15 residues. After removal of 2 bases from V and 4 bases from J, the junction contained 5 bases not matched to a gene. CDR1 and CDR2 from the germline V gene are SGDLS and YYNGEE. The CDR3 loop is CASSVLAGGPYEQYF. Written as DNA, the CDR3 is TGTGCCAGCAGCGTCCTAGCGGGAGGCCCTTACGAGCAGTACTTC.

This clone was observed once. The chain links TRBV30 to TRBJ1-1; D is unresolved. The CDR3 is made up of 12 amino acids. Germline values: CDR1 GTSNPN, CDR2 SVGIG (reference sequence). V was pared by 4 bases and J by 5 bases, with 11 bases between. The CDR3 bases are TGTGCCTGGATCGAGGGTGGGACTGAAGCTTTCTTT. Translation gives CAWIEGGTEAFF.

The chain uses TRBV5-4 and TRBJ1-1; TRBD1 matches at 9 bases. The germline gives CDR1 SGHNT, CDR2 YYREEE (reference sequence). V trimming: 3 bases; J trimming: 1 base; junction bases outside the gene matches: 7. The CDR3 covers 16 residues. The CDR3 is CASSSPMGQGNTEAFF. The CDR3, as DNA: TGTGCCAGCAGCTCCCCTATGGGACAGGGGAACACTGAAGCTTTCTTT.

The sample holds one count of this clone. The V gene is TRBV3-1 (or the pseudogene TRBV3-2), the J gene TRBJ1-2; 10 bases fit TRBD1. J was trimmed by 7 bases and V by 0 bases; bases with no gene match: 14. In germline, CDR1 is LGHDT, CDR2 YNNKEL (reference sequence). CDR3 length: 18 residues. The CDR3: CASSQDAPTGGAEGGYTF. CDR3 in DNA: TGTGCCAGCAGCCAAGATGCCCCGACAGGGGGCGCTGAGGGTGGCTACACCTTC.

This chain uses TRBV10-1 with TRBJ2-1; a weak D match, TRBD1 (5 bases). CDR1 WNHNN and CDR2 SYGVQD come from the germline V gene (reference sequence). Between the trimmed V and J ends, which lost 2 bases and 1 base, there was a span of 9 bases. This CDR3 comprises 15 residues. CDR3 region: CASSEDQGSYNEQFF. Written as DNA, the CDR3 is TGCGCCAGCAGTGAGGATCAGGGATCCTACAATGAGCAGTTCTTC.

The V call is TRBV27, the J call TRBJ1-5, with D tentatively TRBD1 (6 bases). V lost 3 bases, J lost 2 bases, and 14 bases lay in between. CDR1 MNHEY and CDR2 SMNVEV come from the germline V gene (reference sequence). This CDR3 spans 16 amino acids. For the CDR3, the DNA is TGTGCCAGCAGTTTCACAGGGTTTCGGGGCAATCAGCCCCAGCATTTT. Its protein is CASSFTGFRGNQPQHF.

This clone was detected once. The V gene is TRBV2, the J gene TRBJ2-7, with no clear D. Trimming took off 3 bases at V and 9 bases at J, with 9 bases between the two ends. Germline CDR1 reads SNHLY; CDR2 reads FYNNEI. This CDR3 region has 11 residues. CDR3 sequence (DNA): TGTGCCAGCAGTGACTTAATCCGGCAGTACTTC. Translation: CASSDLIRQYF.

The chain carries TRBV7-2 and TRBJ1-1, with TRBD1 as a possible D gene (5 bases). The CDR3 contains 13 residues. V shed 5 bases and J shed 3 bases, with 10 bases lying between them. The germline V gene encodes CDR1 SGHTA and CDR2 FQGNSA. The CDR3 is CASSQTAYTEAFF. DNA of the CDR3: TGTGCCAGCAGCCAGACAGCCTACACTGAAGCTTTCTTT.

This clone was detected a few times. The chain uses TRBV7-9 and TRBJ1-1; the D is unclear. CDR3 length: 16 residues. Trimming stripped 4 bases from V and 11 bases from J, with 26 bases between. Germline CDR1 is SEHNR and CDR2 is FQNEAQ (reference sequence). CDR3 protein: CASSSLYQRGLGWAFF. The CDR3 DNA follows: TGTGCCAGCAGCTCCCTTTACCAACGAGGGCTAGGATGGGCTTTCTTT.

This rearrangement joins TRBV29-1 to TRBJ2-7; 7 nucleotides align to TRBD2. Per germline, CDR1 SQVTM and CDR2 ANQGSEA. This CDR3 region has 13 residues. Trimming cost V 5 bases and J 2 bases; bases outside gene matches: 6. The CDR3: CSVSGIFTYEQYF. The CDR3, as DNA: TGCAGCGTTAGCGGGATCTTCACCTACGAGCAGTACTTC.

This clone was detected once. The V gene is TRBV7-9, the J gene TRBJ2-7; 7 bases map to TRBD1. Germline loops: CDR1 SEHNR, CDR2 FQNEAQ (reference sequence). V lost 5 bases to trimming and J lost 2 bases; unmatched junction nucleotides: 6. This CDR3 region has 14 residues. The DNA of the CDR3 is TGTGCCAGCAGCCCAGTGACAGGGACCTACGAGCAGTACTTC. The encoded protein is CASSPVTGTYEQYF.

The chain's CDR3 is CASSLSSREDTQYF. The CDR3 DNA follows: TGTGCCAGCAGTTTATCTTCCCGAGAAGATACGCAGTATTTT. The chain has TRBV28 and TRBJ2-3; D remains ambiguous. The CDR3 sequence is 14 residues long. Per germline, CDR1 MDHEN and CDR2 SYDVKM. V was shortened by 1 base and J by 5 bases, with 10 bases between the two germline ends. The full variable domain, with the rest looked up from reference TRBV28 and TRBJ2-3, is DVKVTQSSRYLVKRTGEKVFLECVQDMDHENMFWYRQDPGLGLRLIYFSYDVKMKEKGDIPEGYSVSREKKERFSLILESASTNQTSMYLCASSLSSREDTQYFGPGTRLTVL.